These T cell receptor beta chains were read from a single sample in a study of metastatic and nonmetastatic thyroid tumors. TCRdb re-analyzed the PCR reads using MiXCR. The sample consists of fewer than 4,500 clones, approximately 23% of them appearing once. The sequenced material came from tumor tissue. All receptors come from a male donor with papillary thyroid cancer or a benign thyroid nodule (not recorded which). Some clones in this sample may be carry-over from other donors' samples. Each CDR3 is given with its conserved first and last residue.

>TRBV15
CATSRRTGGNQPQHF
>TRBV28
CASSVFTPTSGYFTDTQYF
>TRBV6-1
CASSNYGEQFF
>TRBV2
CASNQLKVNTEAFF
>TRBV20-1
CSARKTGREQYNEQFF
>TRBV5-1
CASSLYISGSYGYTF
>TRBV10-2
CASSESDRGRGYGYTF
>TRBV12-3/TRBV12-4
CASSLTLYQETQYF
>TRBV12-3/TRBV12-4
CASSGTGASTDTQYF
>TRBV27
CASSSGLAGGREQFF